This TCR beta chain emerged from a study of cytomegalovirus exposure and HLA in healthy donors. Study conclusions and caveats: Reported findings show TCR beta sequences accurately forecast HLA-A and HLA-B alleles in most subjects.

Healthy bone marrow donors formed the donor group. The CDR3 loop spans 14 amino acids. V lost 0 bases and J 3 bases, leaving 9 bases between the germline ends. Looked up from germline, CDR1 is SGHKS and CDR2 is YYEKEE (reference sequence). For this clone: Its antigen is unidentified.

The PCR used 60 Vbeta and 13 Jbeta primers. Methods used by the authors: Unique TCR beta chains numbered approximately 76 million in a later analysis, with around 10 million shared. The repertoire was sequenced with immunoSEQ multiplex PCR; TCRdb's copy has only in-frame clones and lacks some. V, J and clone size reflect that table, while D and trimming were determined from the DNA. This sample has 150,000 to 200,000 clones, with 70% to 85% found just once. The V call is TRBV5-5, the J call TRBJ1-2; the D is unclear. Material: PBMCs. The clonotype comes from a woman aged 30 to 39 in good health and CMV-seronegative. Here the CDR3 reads CASSLDGNYYGYTF. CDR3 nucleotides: TGTGCCAGCAGCTTGGACGGGAACTACTATGGCTACACCTTC.